Listed here are 24 T cell receptor beta chains from one sample, sequenced in a study of long-term antiretroviral therapy in people with HIV. An immunoSEQ assay, version v3.0, was performed at survey level. TCRdb's copy holds only in-frame clones and misses some; the assay was immunoSEQ multiplex PCR. The data hold some 40,000 clones, with around 93% observed a single time. The sample here was unsorted PBMCs, taken approximately 9.1 years after starting antiretroviral therapy. Receptors were obtained from a man aged 25-45 years with HIV.

The chain uses TRBV6-1 and TRBJ1-6; D is uncertain. There are 16 residues in the CDR3. With 2 bases removed from V and 9 bases from J, the gap between germline ends came to 17 bases. The V gene's germline CDR1 is MNHNS and CDR2 SASEGT. Here the CDR3 DNA reads TGTGCCAGCAGTGAAATATTCGGCCTCGGAGGTTCACCCCTCCACTTT. Translated: CASSEIFGLGGSPLHF.

The chain couples TRBV5-1 to TRBJ2-2, with TRBD2 as a possible D gene (6 bases). Deletions cut 3 bases from V and 1 base from J, with 13 bases between. CDR1 and CDR2 from the germline V gene are SGHRS and YFSETQ. The CDR3 is 16 amino acids. CDR3 coding DNA: TGCGCCAGCAGCTATAGGGAGGTGCTGAACACCGGGGAGCTGTTTTTT. It encodes CASSYREVLNTGELFF.

Remarks on this clone: An end of the junction differs from the germline gene, which may be a read error. The chain employs TRBV7-7 and TRBJ1-5; no clear D gene. CDR3 size: 13 residues. The V gene's germline CDR1 is SSHAT and CDR2 FNYEAQ (reference sequence). The CDR3 protein is CASSFSADQPQHF. The CDR3 DNA is TGTGCTAGCAGCTTCTCTGCGGATCAGCCCCAGCATTTT.

This clone was detected once. The rearrangement joins TRBV7-9 to TRBJ1-2; 8 nucleotides agree with TRBD1. The germline CDR1 and CDR2 sequences are SEHNR and FQNEAQ (reference sequence). The CDR3 is 15 residues long. The V gene end was trimmed by 3 bases and the J gene end by 3 bases; junction bases not matched to a gene: 6. The CDR3 DNA is TGTGCCAGCAGCTTTCCCGGACAGGGAGACTATGGCTACACCTTC. Translating it yields CASSFPGQGDYGYTF.

The chain joins TRBV29-1 to TRBJ2-1, with no clear D. CDR1 SQVTM and CDR2 ANQGSEA come from the germline V gene. Between the trimmed V and J ends, which lost 4 bases and 6 bases, there was a span of 10 bases. This CDR3 is built from 12 residues. In DNA form, the CDR3 reads TGCAGCGTTGCCCCCCAATCCAATGAGCAGTTCTTC. This gives the protein CSVAPQSNEQFF.

The chain combines TRBV7-8 with TRBJ1-2, with D possibly being TRBD1 (6 bases). Trimming pared 5 bases from V and 4 bases from J, leaving 14 bases between. CDR1 SGHVS and CDR2 FQNEAQ come from the germline V gene. The CDR3 sequence is 14 residues long. The CDR3 nucleotides are TGTGCCAGCAGCAGAACGATACAGGGCTATGGCTACACCTTC. This sequence encodes CASSRTIQGYGYTF.

The CDR3 sequence: CASSSQSRELFF. In DNA, the CDR3 is TGTGCCAGCAGTAGTCAGAGCCGGGAGCTGTTTTTT. V is TRBV6-1 and J is TRBJ2-2; D is unclear. Germline CDR1 and CDR2: MNHNS and SASEGT. Trimming took 5 bases from V and 9 from J, leaving 10 bases between them. CDR3 length equals 12 residues.

This chain uses TRBV12-2 with TRBJ1-1. TRBV12-2 is reported as a pseudogene. The CDR3 has 16 residues. CDR3 sequence reads: CASRLARDGLNTEAFF. CDR3 nucleotide sequence: TGTGCAAGTCGCTTAGCCCGGGACGGATTGAACACTGAAGCTTTCTTT.

The chain combines TRBV30 with TRBJ1-4, with D unresolved. Germline CDR1 and CDR2: GTSNPN and SVGIG (reference sequence). The CDR3 has 13 residues. Trimming pared 5 bases from V and 3 bases from J, leaving 10 bases between. CDR3 sequence reads: CAWVPRANEKLFF. The CDR3 bases are TGTGCCTGGGTACCTAGGGCTAATGAAAAACTGTTTTTT.

This clone was seen once. The chain employs TRBV5-5 and TRBJ2-1; 8 bases agree with TRBD2. The germline gives CDR1 SGHKS, CDR2 YYEKEE (reference sequence). The CDR3 loop spans 15 amino acids. V gave up 1 base and J gave up 7 bases; unmatched junction bases: 7. The CDR3: CASSLRGGGYNEQFF. The CDR3 DNA reads TGTGCCAGCAGCTTGCGGGGCGGGGGGTATAATGAGCAGTTCTTC.

V gene TRBV15 combines with J gene TRBJ2-2, with 7 bases identical to TRBD1. The length of the CDR3 is 18 residues. The V gene's germline CDR1 is LNHNV and CDR2 YYDKDF (reference sequence). The ends lost 0 bases at V and 0 bases at J; junction bases unmatched: 7. This CDR3 is CATSRDHRDSANTGELFF. CDR3 nucleotide sequence: TGTGCCACCAGCAGAGATCACAGGGACAGCGCGAACACCGGGGAGCTGTTTTTT.

The J gene is TRBJ2-6, the V gene TRBV10-3, with D maybe TRBD1 (5 bases). Germline V gene sequence: CDR1 ENHRY, CDR2 SYGVKD. Trimming removed 4 bases at V and 0 bases at J, with 7 bases between. The CDR3 spans 15 residues. The CDR3 reads CAISGTTSGANVLTF. Written as DNA, the CDR3 is TGTGCCATCAGTGGGACAACCTCTGGGGCCAACGTCCTGACTTTC.

V usage is TRBV9 and J usage is TRBJ2-7; D gene ambiguous. This CDR3 spans 14 amino acids. Trimming left V 0 bases short and J 0 bases short, with 7 bases between. Germline-derived CDR1 and CDR2 are SGDLS and YYNGEE. Here the CDR3 DNA reads TGTGCCAGCAGCGTAGGGGCGGACTCCTACGAGCAGTACGTC. As protein: CASSVGADSYEQYV.

This chain joins TRBV6-5 and TRBJ2-2; 9 bases match TRBD1. Germline V gene data show CDR1 as MNHEY and CDR2 as SVGAGI. V trimming: 6 bases; J trimming: 6 bases; junction bases outside the gene matches: 8. There are 15 residues in the CDR3. DNA for the CDR3: TGTGCCAGCAGATCCGGGACAGGGTCGTCCGGGGAGCTGTTTTTT. Translation: CASRSGTGSSGELFF.

CDR3 sequence reads: CASTFVARNTEAFF. CDR3 sequence (DNA): TGTGCCAGCACCTTCGTCGCGCGAAACACTGAAGCTTTCTTT. The rearrangement joins TRBV11-2 to TRBJ1-1; D is uncertain. V dropped 7 bases and J dropped 2 bases, with 14 bases sitting between them. This CDR3 is 14 amino acids long. Per the germline V gene, CDR1 is SGHAT and CDR2 is FQNNGV.

The V call is TRBV6-4, the J call TRBJ2-3; 7 bases agree with TRBD2. V was pared by 2 bases and J by 6 bases, with 5 bases of the junction left unmatched. The CDR3 length is 14 residues. In germline, CDR1 is MRHNA, CDR2 SNTAGT. CDR3 in amino acids: CASSDGLAGDTQYF. For the CDR3, the DNA is TGTGCCAGCAGTGACGGGTTAGCGGGCGATACGCAGTATTTT.

The chain recombines TRBV7-6 with TRBJ2-2; D uncertain. Germline-derived CDR1 and CDR2 are SGHVS and FNYEAQ. Trimming removed 2 bases at V and 4 bases at J, with 14 bases between. This CDR3 has 16 amino acids. The CDR3: CASSLFVGAGTGELFF. As DNA, the CDR3 is TGTGCCAGCAGCTTATTCGTGGGCGCCGGCACCGGGGAGCTGTTTTTT.

This clone was seen only once. This sequence joins TRBV2 and TRBJ1-4; the D is unclear. The CDR3 totals 15 residues. Germline assignment: CDR1 SNHLY and CDR2 FYNNEI. Between the trimmed V and J ends, which lost 4 bases and 4 bases, there was a span of 13 bases. The CDR3 bases are TGTGCCAGCAGTGGCCCAACAGTCTTTAATGAAAAACTGTTTTTT. As protein: CASSGPTVFNEKLFF.

The chain has TRBV5-1 and TRBJ1-1; no reliable D call. In germline, CDR1 is SGHRS, CDR2 YFSETQ. The V end was cut by 0 bases, the J end by 1 base, with 7 bases between. CDR3 length equals 14 residues. The CDR3 DNA is TGCGCCAGCAGCTTGGGGTGGGGGAACACTGAAGCTTTCTTT. It translates to CASSLGWGNTEAFF.

The chain couples TRBV29-1 to TRBJ2-2; D is unresolved. This CDR3 spans 14 amino acids. CDR1 and CDR2 from the germline V gene are SQVTM and ANQGSEA. V was pared by 2 bases and J by 1 base, with 8 bases between. CDR3 bases: TGCAGCGTTGAACACACTGAGAACACCGGGGAGCTGTTTTTT. The encoded protein is CSVEHTENTGELFF.

J is TRBJ2-2 and V is TRBV19; 7 bases agree with TRBD2. This CDR3 spans 15 amino acids. In germline, CDR1 is LNHDA, CDR2 SQIVND (reference sequence). V gave up 4 bases and J gave up 3 bases; unmatched junction bases: 5. The CDR3 is CASSKGLADTGELFF. As DNA, the CDR3 is TGTGCCAGTAGTAAAGGTCTAGCGGACACCGGGGAGCTGTTTTTT.

The chain carries TRBV7-8 and TRBJ2-5; weak D call: TRBD2 (6 bases). From germline, CDR1 is SGHVS and CDR2 FQNEAQ. This CDR3 comprises 14 residues. V lost 5 bases and J lost 0, with 10 bases in between. CDR3 nucleotides: TGTGCCAGCAGCCGCGGGGTTAACCAAGAGACCCAGTACTTC. Its translation: CASSRGVNQETQYF. Full variable domain (missing parts from reference TRBV7-8 and TRBJ2-5): GAGVSQSPRYKVAKRGQDVALRCDPISGHVSLFWYQQALGQGPEFLTYFQNEAQLDKSGLPSDRFFAERPEGSVSTLKIQRTQQEDSAVYLCASSRGVNQETQYFGPGTRLLVL.

The V call is TRBV5-5, the J call TRBJ1-5; tentatively, D is TRBD1 (5 bases). V was pared by 0 bases and J by 7 bases, with 11 bases between. The CDR3 is 14 residues long. Germline V gene sequence: CDR1 SGHKS, CDR2 YYEKEE (reference sequence). The CDR3 coding sequence is TGTGCCAGCAGCTTGGAGTCCGGGGGACAGCCCCAGCATTTT. Encoded protein: CASSLESGGQPQHF. The whole variable domain, filled in from reference TRBV5-5 and TRBJ1-5, reads DAGVTQSPTHLIKTRGQQVTLRCSPISGHKSVSWYQQVLGQGPQFIFQYYEKEERGRGNFPDRFSARQFPNYSSELNVNALLLGDSALYLCASSLESGGQPQHFGDGTRLSIL.

This chain links TRBV2 with TRBJ2-1, with TRBD2 matching 8 bases. The CDR3 sequence is 15 residues long. J was trimmed by 5 bases and V by 8 bases; bases with no gene match: 11. The V gene's germline CDR1 is SNHLY and CDR2 FYNNEI. The CDR3 is CASSGASGLDNEQFF. The CDR3 DNA reads as TGTGCCAGCTCGGGCGCTAGCGGGCTTGACAATGAGCAGTTCTTC.